Following are 4 T cell receptor beta chains from one sample sequenced in a study of control samples from healthy donors and cancer patients. Produced via immunoSEQ multiplex PCR; TCRdb's table is partial and in-frame only. This sample has around 81,000 clones; 90% to 95% occur once, and the top ten carry around 1.4%. The source material was blood. Source of these receptors: a woman in her thirties in good health.

The rearrangement links TRBV19 to TRBJ2-2, with 7 positions matching TRBD1. The CDR3 runs to 16 residues. V shed 10 bases and J 1 base; nucleotides not matched to a gene: 12. The germline gives CDR1 LNHDA, CDR2 SQIVND (reference sequence). The CDR3 DNA follows: TGTGCCACCACCTCCCGACAGGGTCAGAACACCGGGGAGCTGTTTTTT. It encodes CATTSRQGQNTGELFF.

This clone was seen only a few times. This chain uses TRBV19 with TRBJ1-5; a possible D gene is TRBD1 (5 bases). This CDR3 spans 13 amino acids. V shed 6 bases and J shed 6 bases, with 12 bases lying between them. Per the germline V gene, CDR1 is LNHDA and CDR2 is SQIVND (reference sequence). This CDR3 is CASRGGATQPQHF. Here the CDR3 DNA reads TGTGCCAGTAGAGGCGGGGCAACTCAGCCCCAGCATTTT.

The J gene is TRBJ2-7, the V gene TRBV6-5, with D possibly TRBD1 on 6 matching bases. This CDR3 contains 12 residues. V was pared by 4 bases and J by 4 bases, with 8 bases between. Germline V gene sequence: CDR1 MNHEY, CDR2 SVGAGI. The DNA for the CDR3 is TGTGCCAGCAGTTCTCAGGGGTACGAGCAGTACTTC. It is translated as CASSSQGYEQYF.

The V gene is TRBV30, the J gene TRBJ2-7, with D unresolved. Germline V gene lookup returns CDR1 GTSNPN and CDR2 SVGIG (reference sequence). V lost 2 bases and J lost 2, with 13 bases in between. The CDR3 runs to 14 residues. This CDR3 reads CAWSSRLKPYEQYF. In nucleotides, the CDR3 is TGTGCCTGGAGTTCTAGGCTAAAACCCTACGAGCAGTACTTC. The whole variable domain, remainder taken from reference TRBV30 and TRBJ2-7, is SQTIHQWPATLVQPVGSPLSLECTVEGTSNPNLYWYRQAAGRGLQLLFYSVGIGQISSEVPQNLSASRPQDRQFILSSKKLLLSDSGFYLCAWSSRLKPYEQYFGPGTRLTVT.